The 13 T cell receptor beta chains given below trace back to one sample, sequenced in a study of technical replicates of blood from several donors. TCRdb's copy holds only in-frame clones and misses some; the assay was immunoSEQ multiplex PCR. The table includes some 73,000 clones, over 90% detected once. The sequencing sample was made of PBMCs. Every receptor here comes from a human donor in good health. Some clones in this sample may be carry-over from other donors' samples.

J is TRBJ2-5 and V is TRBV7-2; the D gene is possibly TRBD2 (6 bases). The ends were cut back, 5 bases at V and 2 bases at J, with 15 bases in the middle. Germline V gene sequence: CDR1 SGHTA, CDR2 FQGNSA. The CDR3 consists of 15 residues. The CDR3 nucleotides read TGTGCCAGCAGCCCCAGTGGGCGGGAACAAGAGACCCAGTACTTC. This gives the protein CASSPSGREQETQYF. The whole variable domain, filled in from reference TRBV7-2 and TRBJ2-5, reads GAGVSQSPSNKVTEKGKDVELRCDPISGHTALYWYRQSLGQGLEFLIYFQGNSAPDKSGLPSDRFSAERTGGSVSTLTIQRTQQEDSAVYLCASSPSGREQETQYFGPGTRLLVL.

The DNA for the CDR3 is TGTGCCAGTATCCCGACGTCTGAGGGCCCCTATGGCTACACCTTC. Its translation is CASIPTSEGPYGYTF. The genes are TRBV19 and TRBJ1-2, with no clear D. V was cut by 7 bases and J by 4 bases, with 19 bases left in between. Germline V gene lookup returns CDR1 LNHDA and CDR2 SQIVND (reference sequence). The length of the CDR3 is 15 residues. The full variable domain, its missing parts supplied by reference TRBV19 and TRBJ1-2, is DGGITQSPKYLFRKEGQNVTLSCEQNLNHDAMYWYRQDPGQGLRLIYYSQIVNDFQKGDIAEGYSVSREKKESFPLTVTSAQKNPTAFYLCASIPTSEGPYGYTFGSGTRLTVV.

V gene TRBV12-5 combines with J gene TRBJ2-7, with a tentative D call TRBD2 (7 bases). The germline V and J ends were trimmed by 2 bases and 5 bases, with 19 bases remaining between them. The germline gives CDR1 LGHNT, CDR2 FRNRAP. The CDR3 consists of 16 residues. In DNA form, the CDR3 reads TGTGCTAGTGGTTTGATTATAGGGCGCGGGGGCCACGAGCAGTACTTC. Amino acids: CASGLIIGRGGHEQYF.

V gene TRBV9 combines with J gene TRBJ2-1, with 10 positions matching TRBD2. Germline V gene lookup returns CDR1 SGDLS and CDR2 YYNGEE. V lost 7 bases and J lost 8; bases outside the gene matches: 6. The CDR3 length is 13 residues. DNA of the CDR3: TGTGCCAGCGGGTCTAGCGGGAGCTATGAGCAGTTCTTC. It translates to CASGSSGSYEQFF.

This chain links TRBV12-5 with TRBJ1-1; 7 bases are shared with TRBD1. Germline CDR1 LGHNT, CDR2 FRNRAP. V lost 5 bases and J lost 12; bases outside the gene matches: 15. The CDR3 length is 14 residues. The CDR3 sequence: CASGREGAEAGSFF. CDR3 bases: TGTGCTAGTGGTCGCGAGGGGGCAGAGGCCGGATCTTTCTTT.

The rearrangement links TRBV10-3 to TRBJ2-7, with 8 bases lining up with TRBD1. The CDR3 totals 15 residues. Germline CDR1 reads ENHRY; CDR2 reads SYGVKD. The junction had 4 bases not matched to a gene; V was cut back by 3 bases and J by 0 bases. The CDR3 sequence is CAISDAGGYSYEQYF. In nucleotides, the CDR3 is TGTGCCATCAGTGATGCAGGGGGCTACTCCTACGAGCAGTACTTC.

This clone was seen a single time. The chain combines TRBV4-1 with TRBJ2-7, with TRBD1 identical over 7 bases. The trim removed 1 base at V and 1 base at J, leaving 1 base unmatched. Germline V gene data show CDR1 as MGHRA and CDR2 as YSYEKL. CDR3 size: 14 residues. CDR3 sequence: CASSQGQGSYEQYF. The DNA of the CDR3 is TGCGCCAGCAGCCAAGGACAGGGTTCCTACGAGCAGTACTTC.

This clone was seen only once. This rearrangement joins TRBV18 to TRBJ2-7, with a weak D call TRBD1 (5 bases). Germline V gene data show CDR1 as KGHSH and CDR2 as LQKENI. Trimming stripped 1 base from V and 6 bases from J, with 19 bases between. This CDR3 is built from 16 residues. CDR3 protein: CASSPRAGVRVFEQYF. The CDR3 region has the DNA TGTGCCAGCTCACCACGAGCTGGGGTCAGGGTTTTCGAGCAGTACTTC.

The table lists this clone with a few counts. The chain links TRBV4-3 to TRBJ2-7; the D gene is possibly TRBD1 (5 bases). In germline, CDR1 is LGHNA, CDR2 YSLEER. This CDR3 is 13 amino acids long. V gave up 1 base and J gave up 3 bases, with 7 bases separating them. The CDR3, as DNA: TGCGCCAGCAGCCAAGGACAGTTCTACGAGCAGTACTTC. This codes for CASSQGQFYEQYF.

The CDR3 region has the DNA TGTGCCAGCAGCGAACCCGCTGACAGGGCTACTGAAGCTTTCTTT. This sequence encodes CASSEPADRATEAFF. The chain couples TRBV6-1 to TRBJ1-1; TRBD1 aligns across 7 bases. V shed 6 bases and J 5 bases; nucleotides not matched to a gene: 12. This CDR3 has 15 amino acids. CDR1 is MNHNS, CDR2 SASEGT, per germline.

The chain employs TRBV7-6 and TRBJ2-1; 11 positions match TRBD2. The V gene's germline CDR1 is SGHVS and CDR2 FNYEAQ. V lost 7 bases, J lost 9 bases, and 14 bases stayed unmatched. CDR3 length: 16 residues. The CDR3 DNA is TGTGCCAGCACCAGACAACTAGCGGGAGAGGATGGTGAGCAGTTCTTC. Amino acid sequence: CASTRQLAGEDGEQFF.

In DNA, the CDR3 is TGTGCCATCAGTGAACGAGCGGGGGGGGCGGATACGCAGTATTTT. Its translation is CAISERAGGADTQYF. The chain employs TRBV10-3 and TRBJ2-3; TRBD2 agrees at 10 bases. The CDR3 has 15 amino acids. Germline-derived CDR1 and CDR2 are ENHRY and SYGVKD. V lost 3 bases and J lost 6; bases outside the gene matches: 6.

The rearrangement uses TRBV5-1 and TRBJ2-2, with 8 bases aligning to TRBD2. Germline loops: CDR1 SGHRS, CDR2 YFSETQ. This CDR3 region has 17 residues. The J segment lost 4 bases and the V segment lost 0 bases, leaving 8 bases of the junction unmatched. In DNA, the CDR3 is TGCGCCAGCAGCTTGGCCGGCGCGGGAGGTTTCACCGGGGAGCTGTTTTTT. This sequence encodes CASSLAGAGGFTGELFF.